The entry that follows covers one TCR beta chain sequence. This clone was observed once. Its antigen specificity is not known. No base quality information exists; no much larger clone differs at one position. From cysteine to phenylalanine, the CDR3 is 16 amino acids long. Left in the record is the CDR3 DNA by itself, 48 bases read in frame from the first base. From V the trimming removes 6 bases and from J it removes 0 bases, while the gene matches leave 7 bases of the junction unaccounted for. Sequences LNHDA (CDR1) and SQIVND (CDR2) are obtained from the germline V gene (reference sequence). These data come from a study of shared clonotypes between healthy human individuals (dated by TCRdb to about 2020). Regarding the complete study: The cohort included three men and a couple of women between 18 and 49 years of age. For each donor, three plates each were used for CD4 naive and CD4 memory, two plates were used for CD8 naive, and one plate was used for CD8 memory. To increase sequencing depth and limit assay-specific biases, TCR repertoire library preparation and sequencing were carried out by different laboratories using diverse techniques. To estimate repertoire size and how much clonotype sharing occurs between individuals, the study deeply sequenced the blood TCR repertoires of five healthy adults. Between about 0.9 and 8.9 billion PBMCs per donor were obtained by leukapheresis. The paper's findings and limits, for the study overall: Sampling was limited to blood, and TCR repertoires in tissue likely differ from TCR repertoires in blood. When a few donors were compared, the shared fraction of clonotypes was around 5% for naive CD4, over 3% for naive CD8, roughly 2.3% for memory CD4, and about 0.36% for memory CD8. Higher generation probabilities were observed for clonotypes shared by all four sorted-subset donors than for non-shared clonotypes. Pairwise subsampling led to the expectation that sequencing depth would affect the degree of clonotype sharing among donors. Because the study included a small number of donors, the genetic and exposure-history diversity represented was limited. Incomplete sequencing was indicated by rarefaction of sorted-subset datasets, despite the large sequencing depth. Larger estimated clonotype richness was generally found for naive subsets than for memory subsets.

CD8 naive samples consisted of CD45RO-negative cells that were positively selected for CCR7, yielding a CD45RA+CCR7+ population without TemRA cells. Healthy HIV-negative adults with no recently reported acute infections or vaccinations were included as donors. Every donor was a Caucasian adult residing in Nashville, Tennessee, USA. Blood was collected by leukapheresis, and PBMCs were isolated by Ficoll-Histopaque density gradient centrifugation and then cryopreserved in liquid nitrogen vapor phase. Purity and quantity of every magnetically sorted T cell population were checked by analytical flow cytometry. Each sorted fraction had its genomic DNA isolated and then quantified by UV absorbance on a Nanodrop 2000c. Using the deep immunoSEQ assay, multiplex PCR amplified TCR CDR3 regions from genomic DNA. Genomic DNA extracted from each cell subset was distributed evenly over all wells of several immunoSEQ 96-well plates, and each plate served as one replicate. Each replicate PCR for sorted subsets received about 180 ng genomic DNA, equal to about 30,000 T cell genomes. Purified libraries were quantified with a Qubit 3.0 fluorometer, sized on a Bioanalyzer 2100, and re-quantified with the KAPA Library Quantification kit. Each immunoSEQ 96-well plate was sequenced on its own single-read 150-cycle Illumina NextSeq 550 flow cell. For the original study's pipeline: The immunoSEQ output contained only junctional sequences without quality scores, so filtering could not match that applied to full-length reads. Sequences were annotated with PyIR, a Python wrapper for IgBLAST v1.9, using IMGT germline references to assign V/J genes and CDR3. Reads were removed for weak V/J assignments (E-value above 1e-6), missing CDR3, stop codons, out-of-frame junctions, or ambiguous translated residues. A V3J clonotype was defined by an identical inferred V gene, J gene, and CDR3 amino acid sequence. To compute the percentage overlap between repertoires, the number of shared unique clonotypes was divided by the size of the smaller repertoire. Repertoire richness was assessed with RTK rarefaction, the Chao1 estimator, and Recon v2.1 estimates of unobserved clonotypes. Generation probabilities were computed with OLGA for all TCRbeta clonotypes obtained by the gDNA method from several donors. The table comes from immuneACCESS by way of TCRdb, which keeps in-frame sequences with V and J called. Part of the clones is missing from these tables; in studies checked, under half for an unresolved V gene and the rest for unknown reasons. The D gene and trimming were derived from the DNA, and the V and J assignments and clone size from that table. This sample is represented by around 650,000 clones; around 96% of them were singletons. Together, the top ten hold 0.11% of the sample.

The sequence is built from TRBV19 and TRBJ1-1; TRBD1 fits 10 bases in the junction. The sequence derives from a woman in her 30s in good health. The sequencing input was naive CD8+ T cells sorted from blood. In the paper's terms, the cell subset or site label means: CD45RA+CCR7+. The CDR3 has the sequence CASSPGQGYMNTEAFF. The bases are TGTGCCAGTAGCCCGGGACAGGGGTACATGAACACTGAAGCTTTCTTT. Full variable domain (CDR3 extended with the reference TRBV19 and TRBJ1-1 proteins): DGGITQSPKYLFRKEGQNVTLSCEQNLNHDAMYWYRQDPGQGLRLIYYSQIVNDFQKGDIAEGYSVSREKKESFPLTVTSAQKNPTAFYLCASSPGQGYMNTEAFFGQGTRLTVV.